The following is a T cell receptor beta chain sequence with its context. Its target is not known. This entry comes from a study of blood T cells in healthy people across ages. Study background: T cells yielded about one barcoded beta molecule per two cells through template switching. Study-level findings and limits: A strong correlation was found between TCR beta diversity and the percentage of naive T cells. Older age went with lower TCR beta diversity per million T cells, in a roughly linear way.

Per-sample PBMC isolation yielded at least 7 million cells. The V gene end was trimmed by 4 bases and the J gene end by 10 bases; junction bases not matched to a gene: 13. Germline CDR1 reads SEHNR; CDR2 reads FQNEAQ (reference sequence). The CDR3 is made up of 15 amino acids. Using a J-beta primer mix together with a sample-barcoded 5' primer, a second PCR was run for 7 to 11 cycles. TCRdb redid the calling of the 5' RACE reads with MiXCR, one entry per CDR3 protein. The sample lists 890,000 or so distinct CDR3 sequences, about 62% occurring once. The chain has TRBV7-9 and TRBJ2-4; 7 nucleotides line up with TRBD1. The sequenced sample was blood. The TCR was taken from a man aged 25-45 years in good health. The CDR3 sequence is CASSSSSDRVGIQYF. The CDR3 DNA reads TGTGCCAGCAGCTCCTCCTCCGACAGGGTCGGAATTCAGTACTTC.